The next 27 T cell receptor beta chains were all read from a single sample in a study of blood T cells in healthy people across ages. Together with a sample-barcoded 5' primer, a J-beta primer mix was included in a second PCR lasting 7 to 11 cycles. TCRdb redid the calling of the 5' RACE reads with MiXCR, one entry per CDR3 protein. This sample has 1,300,000 or so distinct CDR3 sequences; approximately 59% occur once, and the top ten carry roughly 6.3%. Sequenced input: blood. These receptors all stem from a man aged 18 to 29 in good health.

The chain combines TRBV7-9 with TRBJ2-3; 9 nucleotides match TRBD2. Germline V gene sequence: CDR1 SEHNR, CDR2 FQNEAQ (reference sequence). Trimming removed 1 base from V and 1 base from J; junction bases left unmatched: 3. The CDR3 covers 16 residues. CDR3 residues: CASSLGTSECTDTQYF. The CDR3 DNA reads as TGTGCCAGCAGCTTAGGGACTAGCGAGTGCACAGATACGCAGTATTTT.

The chain links TRBV4-1 to TRBJ2-1; D gene ambiguous. The CDR3 is 15 residues long. V lost 2 bases and J lost 5, with 13 bases in between. In germline, CDR1 is MGHRA, CDR2 YSYEKL. The CDR3 protein is CASSQTAAPHNEQFF. In nucleotides, the CDR3 is TGCGCCAGCAGCCAAACGGCCGCCCCCCACAATGAGCAGTTCTTC.

The chain recombines TRBV9 with TRBJ2-7, with 10 bases identical to TRBD2. The tail of the sequence fits TRBJ2-5 better, so the J call may be wrong. There are 15 residues in the CDR3. Germline assignment: CDR1 SGDLS and CDR2 YYNGEE. DNA for the CDR3: TGTGCCAGCAGCGAGGGACTAGCGTATGCAGAGACCCAGTACTTC. Protein sequence: CASSEGLAYAETQYF.

The chain has TRBV4-3 and TRBJ2-7; D is unresolved. V was clipped by 3 bases and J by 3 bases, with 9 bases between them. In germline, CDR1 is LGHNA, CDR2 YSLEER. The CDR3 is made up of 13 amino acids. CDR3 sequence reads: CASSQAPDYEQYF. Written as DNA, the CDR3 is TGCGCCAGCAGCCAGGCCCCCGACTACGAGCAGTACTTC.

The genes are TRBV10-3 and TRBJ2-3; D may correspond to TRBD1 or TRBD2 (7 bases each). Deletions cut 2 bases from V and 8 bases from J, with 14 bases between. Germline V gene sequence: CDR1 ENHRY, CDR2 SYGVKD. The CDR3 has 14 residues. The CDR3 is CAISEGRGGVTQYF. The CDR3 coding sequence is TGTGCCATCAGTGAGGGCAGGGGGGGTGTTACGCAGTATTTT.

The rearrangement uses TRBV4-1 and TRBJ2-1; D is unresolved. Deletions cut 0 bases from V and 0 bases from J, with 12 bases between. Germline V gene lookup returns CDR1 MGHRA and CDR2 YSYEKL. CDR3 length: 17 amino acids. CDR3 in DNA: TGCGCCAGCAGCCAAGATGGGCCGTTTAGCTCCTACAATGAGCAGTTCTTC. It codes for CASSQDGPFSSYNEQFF.

Here the CDR3 reads CSASRLVGSQRQETQYF. In DNA, the CDR3 is TGCAGTGCTTCGAGACTAGTAGGATCGCAACGTCAAGAGACCCAGTACTTC. The chain uses TRBV20-1 and TRBJ2-5; a possible D gene is TRBD2 (6 bases). Trimming took 5 bases from V and 2 from J, leaving 24 bases between them. The CDR3 contains 17 residues. The V gene's germline CDR1 is DFQATT and CDR2 SNEGSKA (reference sequence).

The genes are TRBV11-2 and TRBJ2-3; 9 positions match TRBD2. Germline trimming cut 5 bases from V and 5 bases from J; bases unmatched to any gene: 8. The germline V gene encodes CDR1 SGHAT and CDR2 FQNNGV. The CDR3 contains 15 residues. The CDR3 region is CASSRSSGTRDTQYF. In DNA, the CDR3 is TGTGCCAGCAGCCGATCTAGCGGGACCCGAGATACGCAGTATTTT.

This rearrangement joins TRBV15 to TRBJ2-2, with unresolved D. CDR1 is LNHNV and CDR2 is YYDKDF in the germline V gene (reference sequence). The length of the CDR3 is 15 residues. The V end lost 3 bases, the J end lost 0 bases, and 8 bases lay between the germline ends. CDR3 sequence (DNA): TGTGCCACCAGCAGGGGCCCTACGAACACCGGGGAGCTGTTTTTT. Amino acid sequence: CATSRGPTNTGELFF.

This clonotype was seen a few times. The V gene is TRBV20-1, the J gene TRBJ1-5, with a possible D match to TRBD1 (6 bases). The CDR3 contains 14 residues. The germline V gene encodes CDR1 DFQATT and CDR2 SNEGSKA (reference sequence). DNA of the CDR3: TGCTCCTGTCACGGCCACAGGGTAAATCAGCCCCAGCATTTT. It codes for CSCHGHRVNQPQHF.

The V call is TRBV20-1, the J call TRBJ2-1, with 11 positions matching TRBD2. The junction had 7 bases not matched to a gene; V was cut back by 1 base and J by 8 bases. The CDR3 has 15 residues. The germline CDR1 and CDR2 sequences are DFQATT and SNEGSKA (reference sequence). The CDR3 reads CSARVAGGPVYEQFF. DNA for the CDR3: TGCAGTGCTAGAGTAGCGGGAGGGCCGGTCTATGAGCAGTTCTTC.

The chain links TRBV29-1 to TRBJ2-5; 9 bases line up with TRBD2. Germline CDR1 SQVTM, CDR2 ANQGSEA. CDR3 length equals 15 residues. Trimming cost V 1 base and J 0 bases; bases outside gene matches: 3. CDR3 DNA: TGCAGCGTTGAAGGGCCTAGCGGGGACCAAGAGACCCAGTACTTC. As protein: CSVEGPSGDQETQYF.

The gene calls are TRBV20-1 and TRBJ1-4; maybe TRBD1 (5 bases). V was shortened by 7 bases and J by 0 bases, with 9 bases between the two germline ends. The CDR3 spans 13 residues. Germline assignment: CDR1 DFQATT and CDR2 SNEGSKA (reference sequence). The CDR3 DNA is TGCAGTGTGTGGGGCTCAACTAATGAAAAACTGTTTTTT. This sequence encodes CSVWGSTNEKLFF.

This clonotype was observed a handful of times. The rearrangement joins TRBV28 to TRBJ2-7; D ambiguous. The length of the CDR3 is 14 residues. V was cut by 1 base and J by 2 bases, with 9 bases left in between. The germline CDR1 and CDR2 sequences are MDHEN and SYDVKM. In DNA form, the CDR3 reads TGTGCCAGCAGTTTATTCTACTCTACCTACGAGCAGTACTTC. The encoded protein is CASSLFYSTYEQYF. Filled out from reference TRBV28 and TRBJ2-7, the complete variable domain reads DVKVTQSSRYLVKRTGEKVFLECVQDMDHENMFWYRQDPGLGLRLIYFSYDVKMKEKGDIPEGYSVSREKKERFSLILESASTNQTSMYLCASSLFYSTYEQYFGPGTRLTVT.

The J gene is TRBJ2-1, the V gene TRBV24-1; 7 bases are shared with TRBD2. J lost 7 bases, V lost 3 bases, and 11 bases had no gene match. The CDR3 runs to 16 residues. Germline CDR1 KGHDR, CDR2 SFDVKD. This CDR3 is CATSDPAGASWNEQFF. The CDR3 coding sequence is TGTGCCACCAGTGATCCCGCGGGAGCGTCATGGAATGAGCAGTTCTTC.

The chain employs TRBV7-9 and TRBJ2-7, with D perhaps TRBD2 (5 bases). Germline lookup yields CDR1 SEHNR and CDR2 FQNEAQ (reference sequence). V gave up 4 bases and J gave up 0 bases, with 13 bases separating them. This CDR3 comprises 15 residues. For the CDR3, the DNA is TGTGCCAGCAGCTCCGATCCGGGGTTCTCCTACGAGCAGTACTTC. Translated, it gives CASSSDPGFSYEQYF.

This clonotype showed up just a few times. This sequence joins TRBV4-1 and TRBJ2-1; TRBD2 might be the D (5 bases). Germline CDR1 reads MGHRA; CDR2 reads YSYEKL. V lost 4 bases, J lost 6 bases, and 10 bases lay in between. The length of the CDR3 is 13 residues. The CDR3 spells CASSPTSPNEQFF. The CDR3 DNA sequence: TGCGCCAGCAGCCCAACTAGTCCCAATGAGCAGTTCTTC.

Comment on this clonotype: Germline and junction disagree at one end, which may indicate a read error. The gene calls are TRBV4-2 and TRBJ2-6, with D hard to call. This CDR3 has 17 amino acids. The germline CDR1 and CDR2 sequences are LGHNA and YNFKEQ. This chain's CDR3 is CACSQSDGYSGANVLTF. The CDR3 bases are TGTGCCTGCAGCCAGTCCGACGGATACTCTGGGGCCAACGTCCTGACTTTC.

This chain links TRBV24-1 with TRBJ2-3; D uncertain. The CDR3 length is 15 residues. With 4 bases removed from V and 6 bases from J, the gap between germline ends came to 16 bases. CDR1 is KGHDR, CDR2 SFDVKD, per germline. The CDR3 spells CATSEPATAKDTQYF. For the CDR3, the DNA is TGTGCCACCAGTGAGCCAGCGACGGCCAAGGATACGCAGTATTTT.

The V call is TRBV20-1, the J call TRBJ2-7; 10 nucleotides line up with TRBD1. V dropped 0 bases and J dropped 2; count of bases not matched to a gene: 7. This CDR3 spans 16 amino acids. Germline V gene lookup returns CDR1 DFQATT and CDR2 SNEGSKA (reference sequence). DNA for the CDR3: TGCAGTGCTAGAGATCAGGGACAGGGGAACCCCTACGAGCAGTACTTC. This sequence encodes CSARDQGQGNPYEQYF.

The CDR3 reads CASSLAQGVETQYF. DNA of the CDR3: TGCGCCAGCAGCTTGGCACAGGGTGTAGAGACCCAGTACTTC. V and J are TRBV5-1 and TRBJ2-5; a possible D gene is TRBD1 (6 bases). Germline CDR1 is SGHRS and CDR2 is YFSETQ. V gave up 0 bases and J gave up 4 bases, with 10 bases separating them. The CDR3 loop spans 14 amino acids.

The J gene is TRBJ2-1, the V gene TRBV7-6; TRBD1 might be the D (5 bases). This CDR3 comprises 14 residues. Germline CDR1 reads SGHVS; CDR2 reads FNYEAQ. V lost 6 bases and J lost 6, with 15 bases in between. CDR3 residues: CASRADRDGNEQFF. In DNA, the CDR3 is TGTGCCAGCAGGGCCGACAGAGACGGCAATGAGCAGTTCTTC.

The J gene is TRBJ2-2, the V gene TRBV15; D ambiguous. V lost 4 bases and J lost 1, with 19 bases in between. Germline CDR1 reads LNHNV; CDR2 reads YYDKDF (reference sequence). The CDR3 spans 18 residues. This chain's CDR3 is CATSTLPLDAGNTGELFF. The CDR3 nucleotides are TGTGCCACCAGCACCCTCCCTCTGGACGCCGGGAACACCGGGGAGCTGTTTTTT.

The V call is TRBV10-3, the J call TRBJ2-3; a possible D gene is TRBD2 (6 bases). The CDR3 consists of 16 residues. Germline CDR1 is ENHRY and CDR2 is SYGVKD. The germline V and J ends were trimmed by 4 bases and 2 bases, with 16 bases remaining between them. The CDR3 reads CAISAAASGPTDTQYF. In DNA, the CDR3 is TGTGCCATCAGTGCGGCGGCGAGCGGGCCCACAGATACGCAGTATTTT.

The gene calls are TRBV5-1 and TRBJ2-7; D remains unclear. The J call may be wrong; the DNA end is better matched by TRBJ2-5. CDR3 length: 14 residues. The germline V gene has CDR1 SGHRS and CDR2 YFSETQ. CDR3 amino acids: CASSQPGYQETQYF. The CDR3 coding sequence is TGCGCCAGCAGCCAACCGGGCTATCAGGAGACCCAGTACTTC.

This clonotype was seen once. The chain uses TRBV11-2 and TRBJ1-1; tentatively, D is TRBD1 (5 bases). Looked up from germline, CDR1 is SGHAT and CDR2 is FQNNGV. V lost 0 bases, J lost 11 bases, and 13 bases lay in between. This CDR3 region has 13 residues. CDR3 nucleotides: TGTGCCAGCAGCTTAGAGCGGACATTCGGGGCTTTCTTT. Amino acids: CASSLERTFGAFF.

V usage is TRBV6-6 and J usage is TRBJ2-3; the match to TRBD2 covers 8 bases. CDR3 length equals 13 residues. With 7 bases clipped from V and 5 bases from J, the junction kept 5 bases outside the gene matches. From germline, CDR1 is MNHNY and CDR2 SVGAGI (reference sequence). In nucleotides, the CDR3 is TGTGCCAGCATCCCGGGGGGGAGAGATACGCAGTATTTT. This codes for CASIPGGRDTQYF.